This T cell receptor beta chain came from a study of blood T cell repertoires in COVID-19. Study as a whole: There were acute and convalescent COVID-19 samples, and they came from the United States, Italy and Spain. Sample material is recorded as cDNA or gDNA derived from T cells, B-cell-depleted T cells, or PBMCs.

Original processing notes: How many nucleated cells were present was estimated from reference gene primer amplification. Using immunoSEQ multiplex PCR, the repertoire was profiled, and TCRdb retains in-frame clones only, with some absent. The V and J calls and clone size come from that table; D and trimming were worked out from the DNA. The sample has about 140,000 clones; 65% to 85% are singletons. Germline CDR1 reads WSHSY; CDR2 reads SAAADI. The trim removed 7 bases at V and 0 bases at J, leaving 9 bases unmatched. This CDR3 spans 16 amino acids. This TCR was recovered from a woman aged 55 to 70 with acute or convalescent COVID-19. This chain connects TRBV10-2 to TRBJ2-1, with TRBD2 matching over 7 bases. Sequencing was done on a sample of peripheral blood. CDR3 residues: CASNSASGRSYNEQFF. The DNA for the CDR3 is TGCGCCAGCAATTCTGCTAGCGGCCGCTCCTACAATGAGCAGTTCTTC.